These 26 T cell receptor beta chains originate from one sample sequenced in a study of graft-versus-host responses after intestinal transplantation. The data were produced by immunoSEQ multiplex PCR, yet TCRdb's version contains in-frame clones alone and is incomplete. The sample records around 50,000 clones, about 87% being singletons. The source was PBMCs, collected 26 days after transplant. The source of these receptors is a human patient who received an intestinal transplant, so some T cells may come from the graft donor.

Details on this clone: The same CDR3 is also encoded by other DNA sequences in this sample. The CDR3 DNA sequence: TGTGCCAGCAGTGAATCTGAGGGCTCCTCTGGAAACACCATATATTTT. This codes for CASSESEGSSGNTIYF. The chain combines TRBV6-1 with TRBJ1-3; D gene uncertain. Looked up from germline, CDR1 is MNHNS and CDR2 is SASEGT. Trimming took off 2 bases at V and 0 bases at J, with 11 bases between the two ends. This CDR3 comprises 16 residues.

The J gene is TRBJ1-5, the V gene TRBV4-3; the D gene is possibly TRBD1 (6 bases). Trimming took off 3 bases at V and 7 bases at J, with 13 bases between the two ends. The CDR3 length is 14 residues. CDR1 and CDR2 from the germline V gene are LGHNA and YSLEER. CDR3 amino acids: CASSHTGSGQPQHF. CDR3 sequence (DNA): TGCGCCAGCAGCCACACAGGGTCAGGGCAGCCCCAGCATTTT.

The rearrangement links TRBV7-6 to TRBJ2-5, with TRBD2 matching over 12 bases. V lost 4 bases, J lost 3 bases, and 6 bases stayed unmatched. Per the germline V gene, CDR1 is SGHVS and CDR2 is FNYEAQ. The length of the CDR3 is 16 residues. This CDR3 is CASSSWTSGDKETQYF. CDR3 bases: TGTGCCAGCAGCTCCTGGACTAGCGGGGACAAAGAGACCCAGTACTTC.

The rearrangement links TRBV7-7 to TRBJ2-7, with TRBD1 matching 9 bases. The CDR3 is made up of 14 amino acids. Germline CDR1 is SSHAT and CDR2 is FNYEAQ (reference sequence). The CDR3 DNA follows: TGTGCTAGCTCCCCACAGGGGGCGCTGAACGAGCAGTACTTC. It codes for CASSPQGALNEQYF. The full variable domain, its missing parts supplied by reference TRBV7-7 and TRBJ2-7, is GAGVSQSPRYKVTKRGQDVTLRCDPISSHATLYWYQQALGQGPEFLTYFNYEAQPDKSGLPSDRFSAERPEGSISTLTIQRTEQRDSAMYRCASSPQGALNEQYFGPGTRLTVT.

This clone has a handful of counts. The chain joins TRBV15 to TRBJ1-2; 8 positions agree with TRBD1. Germline V gives CDR1 LNHNV, CDR2 YYDKDF (reference sequence). V lost 1 base and J lost 6; bases outside the gene matches: 7. CDR3 length: 15 amino acids. CDR3 sequence reads: CATSRGQDRADGYTF. CDR3 nucleotides: TGTGCCACCAGCAGAGGCCAGGACAGGGCGGATGGCTACACCTTC.

This rearrangement joins TRBV9 to TRBJ1-3, with 9 bases lining up with TRBD1. The CDR3 covers 14 residues. CDR1 is SGDLS, CDR2 YYNGEE, per germline. V was pared by 3 bases and J by 4 bases, with 2 bases of the junction left unmatched. CDR3 in amino acids: CASSADRGGNTIYF. CDR3 nucleotides: TGTGCCAGCAGCGCGGACAGGGGCGGAAACACCATATATTTT. Together with reference TRBV9 and TRBJ1-3, the CDR3 gives the full variable domain: DSGVTQTPKHLITATGQRVTLRCSPRSGDLSVYWYQQSLDQGLQFLIQYYNGEERAKGNILERFSAQQFPDLHSELNLSSLELGDSALYFCASSADRGGNTIYFGEGSWLTVV.

The chain joins TRBV5-4 to TRBJ2-1; 8 bases line up with TRBD1. CDR3 size: 15 residues. The germline CDR1 and CDR2 sequences are SGHNT and YYREEE (reference sequence). V gave up 5 bases and J gave up 7 bases; unmatched junction bases: 11. In DNA, the CDR3 is TGTGCCAGCAGTTTTGCGGGACAGGCTGCGAATGAGCAGTTCTTC. Translating it yields CASSFAGQAANEQFF. Full variable domain (remainder filled in from reference TRBV5-4 and TRBJ2-1): ETGVTQSPTHLIKTRGQQVTLRCSSQSGHNTVSWYQQALGQGPQFIFQYYREEENGRGNFPPRFSGLQFPNYSSELNVNALELDDSALYLCASSFAGQAANEQFFGPGTRLTVL.

The J gene is TRBJ2-1, the V gene TRBV5-4; the D is unclear. Germline CDR1 and CDR2: SGHNT and YYREEE (reference sequence). The CDR3 spans 13 residues. V dropped 3 bases and J dropped 4 bases, with 8 bases sitting between them. The CDR3 DNA reads as TGTGCCAGCAGCTCAAGCTCTTACAATGAGCAGTTCTTC. This codes for CASSSSSYNEQFF.

V and J are TRBV4-1 and TRBJ2-5, with D maybe TRBD1 (5 bases). The CDR3 consists of 15 residues. V was pared by 4 bases and J by 2 bases, with 14 bases between. Germline V gene lookup returns CDR1 MGHRA and CDR2 YSYEKL. This CDR3 reads CASSRFSDIQETQYF. In DNA, the CDR3 is TGCGCCAGCAGCCGATTCTCGGACATACAAGAGACCCAGTACTTC.

The chain uses TRBV7-8 and TRBJ2-7, with D perhaps matching TRBD1 (6 bases). Trimming cost V 2 bases and J 10 bases, with 15 bases left between them. Germline V gene lookup returns CDR1 SGHVS and CDR2 FQNEAQ. This CDR3 spans 13 amino acids. In DNA form, the CDR3 reads TGTGCCAGCAGCTTATCACCCACAGGGATTCAGTACGTC. It is translated as CASSLSPTGIQYV.

This rearrangement joins TRBV7-2 to TRBJ2-2, with D tentatively TRBD2 (5 bases). The CDR3 has 13 amino acids. CDR1 and CDR2 (germline): SGHTA, FQGNSA. Trimming took off 1 base at V and 6 bases at J, with 6 bases between the two ends. The CDR3 here is CASSLERAGELFF. The CDR3 nucleotides read TGTGCCAGCAGCTTAGAGAGGGCCGGGGAGCTGTTTTTT. The complete variable domain, with remaining parts taken from reference TRBV7-2 and TRBJ2-2, reads GAGVSQSPSNKVTEKGKDVELRCDPISGHTALYWYRQSLGQGLEFLIYFQGNSAPDKSGLPSDRFSAERTGGSVSTLTIQRTQQEDSAVYLCASSLERAGELFFGEGSRLTVL.

This rearrangement joins TRBV2 to TRBJ2-7; 8 bases align to TRBD1. V dropped 8 bases and J dropped 2; count of bases not matched to a gene: 5. This CDR3 has 13 amino acids. CDR1 SNHLY and CDR2 FYNNEI come from the germline V gene. The CDR3 sequence: CASGSGQAYEQYF. Written as DNA, the CDR3 is TGTGCCAGCGGCTCGGGACAGGCCTACGAGCAGTACTTC.

The V and J genes are TRBV2 and TRBJ2-5; the match to TRBD2 covers 14 bases. CDR1 is SNHLY, CDR2 FYNNEI, per germline. The CDR3 has 15 amino acids. Unmatched junction bases numbered 2, after V lost 5 bases and J lost 3 bases. The CDR3 sequence is CASSLGLAGEETQYF. CDR3 nucleotide sequence: TGTGCCAGCAGTTTGGGACTAGCGGGGGAAGAGACCCAGTACTTC.

A few counts support this clone. The gene calls are TRBV9 and TRBJ2-5, with a possible D match to TRBD1 (5 bases). From germline, CDR1 is SGDLS and CDR2 YYNGEE. V was pared by 3 bases and J by 1 base, with 16 bases between. The CDR3 spans 16 residues. DNA for the CDR3: TGTGCCAGCAGCGCAAGGGGATCGGAATTCCAAGAGACCCAGTACTTC. It codes for CASSARGSEFQETQYF.

This clone has only one observation. The chain recombines TRBV4-2 with TRBJ1-4, with 10 bases identical to TRBD1. The germline V gene has CDR1 LGHNA and CDR2 YNFKEQ. This CDR3 is built from 18 residues. V gave up 3 bases and J gave up 4 bases; unmatched junction bases: 11. The CDR3 here is CASSQGTGVGDFNEKLFF. The CDR3 coding sequence is TGTGCCAGCAGCCAGGGGACAGGGGTCGGTGACTTTAATGAAAAACTGTTTTTT.

The V call is TRBV27, the J call TRBJ1-2, with D tentatively TRBD1 (6 bases). This CDR3 spans 14 amino acids. In germline, CDR1 is MNHEY, CDR2 SMNVEV (reference sequence). V lost 5 bases, J lost 2 bases, and 12 bases lay in between. CDR3 sequence reads: CASSDHRENYGYTF. DNA for the CDR3: TGTGCCAGCAGTGATCACAGGGAAAACTATGGCTACACCTTC.

This chain joins TRBV28 and TRBJ1-2, with TRBD1 matching over 7 bases. V shed 10 bases and J 4 bases; nucleotides not matched to a gene: 9. There are 13 residues in the CDR3. Per the germline V gene, CDR1 is MDHEN and CDR2 is SYDVKM. The CDR3 loop is CATSNRGLYGYTF. CDR3 in DNA: TGTGCCACCTCGAACAGGGGCCTCTATGGCTACACCTTC.

For this clone: Mismatch with germline at one junction end may stem from a read error. This CDR3 reads CASGLADYEQYF. The CDR3 nucleotides are TGTGCCAGCGGCTTAGCGGACTACGAGCAGTACTTC. V usage is TRBV5-6 and J usage is TRBJ2-7; perhaps TRBD2 as D (6 bases). Germline V gene lookup returns CDR1 SGHDT and CDR2 YYEEEE. The CDR3 runs to 12 residues.

V is TRBV6-5 and J is TRBJ1-2; 11 bases line up with TRBD1. J lost 8 bases, V lost 7 bases, and 9 bases had no gene match. The CDR3 is 14 amino acids. Germline CDR1 and CDR2: MNHEY and SVGAGI. As DNA, the CDR3 is TGTGCCAGCACTAGGACAGGGGGCGCTTGGGGCTACACCTTC. This sequence encodes CASTRTGGAWGYTF.

The chain joins TRBV28 to TRBJ2-7, with 8 bases identical to TRBD2. The CDR3 consists of 14 residues. J lost 1 base, V lost 2 bases, and 1 base had no gene match. Germline V gene sequence: CDR1 MDHEN, CDR2 SYDVKM. This chain's CDR3 is CASSLSGSSYEQYF. The CDR3 coding sequence is TGTGCCAGCAGTTTAAGCGGGAGTTCCTACGAGCAGTACTTC.

For this clone: A junction end diverges from the germline sequence, so it may reflect a read error. The rearrangement joins TRBV28 to TRBJ2-1; tentatively, D is TRBD1 (6 bases). The CDR3 covers 15 residues. Germline V lookup: CDR1 MDHEN, CDR2 SYDVKM. CDR3 sequence: CASRKRQAAYNEQFF. CDR3 nucleotides: TGTGCCAGCAGAAAAAGACAGGCCGCCTATAATGAGCAGTTCTTC.

This chain links TRBV5-6 with TRBJ1-1; 9 positions agree with TRBD1. V lost 3 bases to trimming and J lost 4 bases; unmatched junction nucleotides: 1. The CDR3 runs 13 residues. CDR1 and CDR2 from the germline V gene are SGHDT and YYEEEE. The CDR3 reads CASSWDRATEAFF. DNA for the CDR3: TGTGCCAGCAGCTGGGACAGGGCCACTGAAGCTTTCTTT.

This sequence joins TRBV14 and TRBJ2-7, with 8 bases aligning to TRBD2. The germline gives CDR1 SGHDN, CDR2 FVKESK. The CDR3 length is 17 residues. Trimming at V came to 1 base and at J to 1 base, leaving 9 bases not matched to a gene. DNA of the CDR3: TGTGCCAGCAGCCAAGCCGGGGGGTTAGCGGGATCCTACGAGCAGTACTTC. This sequence encodes CASSQAGGLAGSYEQYF.

V usage is TRBV5-6 and J usage is TRBJ1-1, with 11 bases matching TRBD1. Germline-derived CDR1 and CDR2 are SGHDT and YYEEEE. V was pared by 6 bases and J by 0 bases, with 4 bases of the junction left unmatched. There are 15 residues in the CDR3. CDR3 nucleotides: TGTGCCAGCAAAGGACAGGGGGCCATGAACACTGAAGCTTTCTTT. It encodes CASKGQGAMNTEAFF.

In DNA form, the CDR3 reads TGCGCCAGCAGCTACAGTCTCTCCTACGAGCAGTACTTC. Its translation: CASSYSLSYEQYF. This chain uses TRBV4-1 with TRBJ2-7, with D uncertain. CDR3 length equals 13 residues. With 5 bases removed from V and 0 bases from J, the gap between germline ends came to 8 bases. The germline V gene encodes CDR1 MGHRA and CDR2 YSYEKL.

The rearrangement joins TRBV6-6 to TRBJ2-3, with 10 bases aligning to TRBD2. Germline V gene sequence: CDR1 MNHNY, CDR2 SVGAGI (reference sequence). The CDR3 contains 15 residues. The trim removed 6 bases at V and 0 bases at J, leaving 3 bases unmatched. In DNA, the CDR3 is TGTGCCAGCAGGCTAGCGGGGGATAGCACAGATACGCAGTATTTT. This translates into CASRLAGDSTDTQYF.